Following are 27 T cell receptor beta chains from one sample sequenced in a study of early T cells in non-severe SARS-CoV-2 infection. TCRdb independently ran MiXCR on the 5' RACE reads; one entry per CDR3 protein. The sample holds some 55,000 distinct CDR3 sequences; 10% to 15% are singletons and the top ten take roughly 2.5%. Material: whole blood, obtained at baseline. These receptors all come from an adult who was a healthcare worker with PCR-confirmed SARS-CoV-2 infection or an uninfected control (not recorded which).

This clonotype was counted at least ten times. The chain carries TRBV11-3 and TRBJ2-5; D may match TRBD1 or TRBD2 (7 bases each). The ends were cut back, 4 bases at V and 5 bases at J, with 17 bases in the middle. CDR3 length equals 15 residues. Germline loops: CDR1 SGHNT, CDR2 YENEEA. CDR3 loop: CASSSGPAGQETQYF. The CDR3 coding sequence is TGTGCCAGCAGCTCCGGGCCAGCGGGACAGGAGACCCAGTACTTC.

The chain is built from TRBV4-3 and TRBJ2-7, with 9 bases aligning to TRBD1. Per germline, CDR1 LGHNA and CDR2 YSLEER. This CDR3 contains 14 residues. V lost 4 bases and J lost 1; bases outside the gene matches: 2. CDR3 protein: CASSRDRESYEQYF. The CDR3 region has the DNA TGCGCCAGCAGCCGGGACAGGGAGTCCTACGAGCAGTACTTC.

This clonotype was recorded at least ten times. This chain connects TRBV7-2 to TRBJ1-1, with D unresolved. The CDR3 extends over 15 amino acids. Germline V lookup: CDR1 SGHTA, CDR2 FQGNSA. The ends were cut back, 5 bases at V and 1 base at J, with 14 bases in the middle. CDR3: CASSPAPGSNTEAFF. CDR3 DNA sequence: TGTGCCAGCAGCCCTGCCCCGGGGTCGAACACTGAAGCTTTCTTT.

This clonotype has only a few counts. The V call is TRBV3-1, the J call TRBJ2-5; no definite D call. Looked up from germline, CDR1 is LGHDT and CDR2 is YNNKEL (reference sequence). Trimming pared 1 base from V and 5 bases from J, leaving 14 bases between. CDR3 length: 15 amino acids. The CDR3 loop is CASSQVRTPIETQYF. The DNA of the CDR3 is TGTGCCAGCAGCCAAGTCAGGACCCCGATTGAGACCCAGTACTTC.

This clonotype was recorded a few times. The genes are TRBV3-1 and TRBJ2-1; 7 bases are a match to TRBD2. Trimming removed 4 bases from V and 3 bases from J; junction bases left unmatched: 15. CDR3 size: 18 residues. CDR1 is LGHDT and CDR2 is YNNKEL in the germline V gene (reference sequence). As DNA, the CDR3 is TGTGCCAGCAGCCGCCCCGAAGGTATTAGCGGGTACTACAATGAGCAGTTCTTC. Its translation: CASSRPEGISGYYNEQFF.

This clonotype was picked up many times. The J gene is TRBJ2-1, the V gene TRBV29-1; D may be TRBD2 (5 bases). In germline, CDR1 is SQVTM, CDR2 ANQGSEA. V lost 4 bases to trimming and J lost 10 bases, with 14 bases between them. This CDR3 is built from 12 residues. CDR3 DNA: TGCAGCGTTGGCGTGGGAGTGGGGGAGCAGTTCTTC. Its translation is CSVGVGVGEQFF.

The chain has TRBV12-3 or TRBV12-4 and TRBJ2-5; 8 bases are a match to TRBD2. The V gene end was trimmed by 3 bases and the J gene end by 5 bases; junction bases not matched to a gene: 8. The CDR3 covers 15 residues. The CDR3 spells CASSLSASGSETQYF. The CDR3 coding sequence is TGTGCCAGCAGTTTGTCGGCCAGCGGGAGTGAGACCCAGTACTTC.

This clonotype showed up many times. The V call is TRBV27, the J call TRBJ1-6, with D unclear. The CDR3 is made up of 13 amino acids. Germline V gene lookup returns CDR1 MNHEY and CDR2 SMNVEV (reference sequence). Trimming left V 5 bases short and J 14 bases short, with 16 bases between. DNA for the CDR3: TGTGCCAGCAGTCAGAAGAGCCGTTCTTCCCTCCACTTT. Translated: CASSQKSRSSLHF.

This clonotype was observed a few times. The chain has TRBV19 and TRBJ2-2; D gene ambiguous. The germline V gene has CDR1 LNHDA and CDR2 SQIVND (reference sequence). V gave up 7 bases and J gave up 1 base, with 13 bases separating them. CDR3 length: 15 residues. In nucleotides, the CDR3 is TGTGCCAGTAAAAAGGCCCCGGTGAACACCGGGGAGCTGTTTTTT. Protein sequence: CASKKAPVNTGELFF.

There are a few counts of this clonotype. The chain couples TRBV10-1 to TRBJ2-5, with 8 nucleotides matching TRBD1. Looked up from germline, CDR1 is WNHNN and CDR2 is SYGVQD (reference sequence). The CDR3 is made up of 17 amino acids. J gave up 4 bases and V 0 bases, and 10 bases lay outside the gene matches. CDR3 sequence (DNA): TGCGCCAGCAGTGAGTCGCCCAGGGGGCTGTTTGGAGAGACCCAGTACTTC. Its protein is CASSESPRGLFGETQYF.

The chain links TRBV7-3 to TRBJ2-2, with D hard to call. V was trimmed by 4 bases and J by 8 bases, leaving 11 bases between them. The CDR3 is made up of 13 amino acids. Germline values: CDR1 SGHTA, CDR2 FQGTGA. The CDR3 DNA follows: TGTGCCAGCAGCTACGCTAACGGGGGGGAGCTGTTTTTT. This gives the protein CASSYANGGELFF.

This clonotype was detected many times. This rearrangement joins TRBV19 to TRBJ2-7, with D maybe TRBD2 (6 bases). The germline gives CDR1 LNHDA, CDR2 SQIVND (reference sequence). V was trimmed by 4 bases and J by 6 bases, leaving 19 bases between them. This CDR3 is 15 amino acids long. The CDR3 region has the DNA TGTGCCAGTAGTAAAGCCGGGGAGGCCTGGCGCGAGCAGTACTTC. Protein: CASSKAGEAWREQYF.

The V gene is TRBV6-4, the J gene TRBJ2-3; TRBD2 matches 11 bases. Germline CDR1 is MRHNA and CDR2 is SNTAGT. The V and J ends lost 4 bases and 6 bases, in that order; junction bases with no gene match: 3. This CDR3 has 14 amino acids. This CDR3 is CASSGLAGSDTQYF. Written as DNA, the CDR3 is TGTGCCAGCAGTGGACTAGCGGGAAGCGATACGCAGTATTTT.

This clonotype was found a few times. The chain uses TRBV6-5 and TRBJ2-5, with TRBD2 as a possible D gene (6 bases). The germline V gene has CDR1 MNHEY and CDR2 SVGAGI. This CDR3 spans 15 amino acids. The germline V and J ends were trimmed by 1 base and 5 bases, with 14 bases remaining between them. In DNA, the CDR3 is TGTGCCAGCAGTTACTATGGGACTGCGGGGGAGACCCAGTACTTC. The encoded protein is CASSYYGTAGETQYF.

The genes are TRBV7-2 and TRBJ2-3; D is possibly TRBD2 (5 bases). The CDR3 is made up of 16 amino acids. Germline V gives CDR1 SGHTA, CDR2 FQGNSA. Trimming shortened V by 5 bases and J by 2 bases, and 17 bases separated the two germline ends. The CDR3 spells CASSPAWAGLTDTQYF. The CDR3 DNA reads as TGTGCCAGCAGCCCTGCTTGGGCGGGCCTCACAGATACGCAGTATTTT.

This chain links TRBV4-3 with TRBJ1-1; D uncertain. The CDR3 runs to 13 residues. CDR1 is LGHNA, CDR2 YSLEER, per germline. V was pared by 2 bases and J by 0 bases, with 4 bases between. The CDR3 is CASSQLMNTEAFF. The CDR3 DNA reads as TGCGCCAGCAGCCAACTAATGAACACTGAAGCTTTCTTT.

This chain links TRBV28 with TRBJ2-7; perhaps TRBD2 as D (5 bases). Trimming shortened V by 6 bases and J by 3 bases, and 9 bases separated the two germline ends. The CDR3 length is 12 residues. In germline, CDR1 is MDHEN, CDR2 SYDVKM. The CDR3 DNA reads as TGTGCCAGCAGGCCTACTAGCTACGAGCAGTACTTC. Translated: CASRPTSYEQYF.

The rearrangement joins TRBV29-1 to TRBJ2-1; a weak D match, TRBD2 (5 bases). V shed 6 bases and J shed 0 bases, with 12 bases lying between them. The CDR3 has 14 residues. Germline-derived CDR1 and CDR2 are SQVTM and ANQGSEA. This CDR3 reads CSVVGESSYNEQFF. In DNA, the CDR3 is TGCAGCGTGGTGGGAGAGAGCTCCTACAATGAGCAGTTCTTC.

The rearrangement joins TRBV14 to TRBJ2-2; D gene uncertain. V lost 0 bases, J lost 0 bases, and 14 bases lay in between. The germline V gene has CDR1 SGHDN and CDR2 FVKESK. The length of the CDR3 is 18 residues. The CDR3 nucleotides are TGTGCCAGCAGCCAAGATGAGACGTCCCCCGCGAACACCGGGGAGCTGTTTTTT. It encodes CASSQDETSPANTGELFF.

This clonotype has more than one count but fewer than ten. This rearrangement joins TRBV7-2 to TRBJ2-7, with D possibly being TRBD2 (6 bases). V lost 0 bases, J lost 2 bases, and 8 bases lay in between. Germline values: CDR1 SGHTA, CDR2 FQGNSA. CDR3 size: 14 residues. In nucleotides, the CDR3 is TGTGCCAGCAGCTTAGCGGGGGGAGCCTACGAGCAGTACTTC. Translating it yields CASSLAGGAYEQYF.

This clonotype was seen a few times. This chain connects TRBV7-2 to TRBJ1-6; D may be TRBD1 (5 bases). Germline V CDR1 and CDR2: SGHTA, FQGNSA. CDR3 length equals 20 residues. V was cut by 5 bases and J by 0 bases, with 23 bases left in between. The CDR3 protein is CASSTKMRDGESSYNSPLHF. The CDR3 DNA sequence: TGTGCCAGCAGCACCAAAATGAGGGACGGAGAAAGCTCCTATAATTCACCCCTCCACTTT.

This clonotype has more than one count but fewer than ten. The rearrangement joins TRBV6-6 to TRBJ1-5; D is uncertain. The germline gives CDR1 MNHNY, CDR2 SVGAGI (reference sequence). V lost 6 bases to trimming and J lost 0 bases, with 15 bases between them. The length of the CDR3 is 16 residues. The CDR3 DNA follows: TGTGCCAGCAGCCAAGGACGGTCTTATAGCAATCAGCCCCAGCATTTT. Translation: CASSQGRSYSNQPQHF.

By sample fraction, this clonotype is medium-sized. The V and J genes are TRBV19 and TRBJ2-1, with 11 bases that match TRBD2. CDR1 and CDR2 (germline): LNHDA, SQIVND (reference sequence). Trimming cost V 7 bases and J 7 bases; bases outside gene matches: 12. The CDR3 spans 16 residues. The CDR3 region is CASTVGSGRASNEQFF. CDR3 in DNA: TGTGCCAGTACGGTGGGTAGCGGGAGGGCAAGTAATGAGCAGTTCTTC.

The V gene is TRBV20-1, the J gene TRBJ1-5, with TRBD1 matching 8 bases. The ends lost 3 bases at V and 2 bases at J; junction bases unmatched: 6. This CDR3 has 15 amino acids. Per the germline V gene, CDR1 is DFQATT and CDR2 is SNEGSKA (reference sequence). For the CDR3, the DNA is TGCAGTGCTAGCGCGACAGGGGTGCGCAATCAGCCCCAGCATTTT. It translates to CSASATGVRNQPQHF.

The table lists this clonotype with a few counts. The chain is built from TRBV28 and TRBJ1-1; D ambiguous. V lost 3 bases, J lost 0 bases, and 11 bases lay in between. The CDR3 contains 15 residues. Germline values: CDR1 MDHEN, CDR2 SYDVKM. CDR3 in DNA: TGTGCCAGCAGTTTTGCAAAGATGATGAACACTGAAGCTTTCTTT. Amino acids: CASSFAKMMNTEAFF.

This clonotype has only a few counts. In DNA form, the CDR3 reads TGTGCCAGCAGTTTAGACCTCAGGGCTTATGAAAAACTGTTTTTT. It specifies CASSLDLRAYEKLFF. The chain employs TRBV28 and TRBJ1-4; a possible D gene is TRBD1 (5 bases). Germline CDR1 MDHEN, CDR2 SYDVKM. Trimming cost V 2 bases and J 6 bases, with 13 bases left between them. The CDR3 runs to 15 residues.

This clonotype was seen a handful of times. This chain links TRBV27 with TRBJ2-1; 12 bases match TRBD2. The CDR3 covers 15 residues. With V trimmed by 5 bases and J by 6 bases, 5 bases remained unmatched. Germline V lookup: CDR1 MNHEY, CDR2 SMNVEV (reference sequence). The CDR3, as DNA: TGTGCCAGCAGTCCCCTAGCGGGAGGGGGCAATGAGCAGTTCTTC. Encoded protein: CASSPLAGGGNEQFF.